This T cell receptor (beta chain) came from a study of T cell repertoires in cytomegalovirus infection. Overall study context: Indications of both CMV infection and matching HLA type were provided by public TCR beta signatures.

MiXCR, applied by TCRdb to the reads, yields one record per CDR3 protein. The table has approximately 770,000 distinct CDR3 sequences, 25% to 30% seen once. As for this clonotype: Its antigen is not identified.

The CDR3 consists of 16 residues. Losses at the gene ends were 2 bases for V and 3 bases for J; bases not matched to a gene: 6. Germline V gene data show CDR1 as LGHDT and CDR2 as YNNKEL (reference sequence). Study-wide results and caveats: Dominating the ex vivo response were HLA-C-restricted CMV-specific TCR beta clonotypes.

Source: cultured CD8+ T cells from PBMCs, taken from culture after CMV antigen stimulation. This clonotype was obtained from a human donor in good health (CMV status not recorded). Some clones in this sample may be carry-over from other donors' samples. This chain connects TRBV3-1 to TRBJ2-5, with 10 bases identical to TRBD2. CDR3 protein: CASSQPLAGAEETQYF. The CDR3 DNA is TGTGCCAGCAGCCAACCTCTAGCGGGGGCGGAAGAGACCCAGTACTTC.